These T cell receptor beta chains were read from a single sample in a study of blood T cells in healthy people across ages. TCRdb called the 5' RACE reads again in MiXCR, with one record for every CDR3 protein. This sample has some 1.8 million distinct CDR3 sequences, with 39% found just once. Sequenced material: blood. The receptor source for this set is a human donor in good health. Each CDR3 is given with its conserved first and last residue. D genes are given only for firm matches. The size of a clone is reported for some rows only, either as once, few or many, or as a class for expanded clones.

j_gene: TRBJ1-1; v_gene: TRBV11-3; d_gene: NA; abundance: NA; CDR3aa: CASSSIPMGTTEAFF; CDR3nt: TGTGCCAGCAGCTCCATACCCATGGGGACTACTGAAGCTTTCTTT
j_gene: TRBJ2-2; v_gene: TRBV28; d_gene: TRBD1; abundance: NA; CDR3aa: CASTPGGLSTGELFF; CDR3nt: TGTGCCAGCACCCCAGGGGGCTTAAGCACCGGGGAGCTGTTTTTT
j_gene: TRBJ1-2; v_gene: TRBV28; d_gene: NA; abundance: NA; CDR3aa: CASSLGAGTHYGYTF; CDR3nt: TGTGCCAGCAGTTTAGGGGCAGGGACCCACTATGGCTACACCTTC
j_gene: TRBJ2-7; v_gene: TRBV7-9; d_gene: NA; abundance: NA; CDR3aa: CASSGDSRYEQYF; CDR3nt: TGTGCCAGCAGCGGAGACAGCCGCTACGAGCAGTACTTC
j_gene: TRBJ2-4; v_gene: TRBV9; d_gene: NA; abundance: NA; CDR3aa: CASSVEGTAGDIQYF; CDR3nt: TGTGCCAGCAGCGTAGAAGGGACAGCGGGGGACATTCAGTACTTC
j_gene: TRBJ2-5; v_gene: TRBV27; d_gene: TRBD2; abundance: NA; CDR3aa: CASVPLTQTSGFNEQYF; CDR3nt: TGTGCCAGCGTGCCCCTTACTCAGACTAGCGGGTTCAATGAGCAGTACTTC
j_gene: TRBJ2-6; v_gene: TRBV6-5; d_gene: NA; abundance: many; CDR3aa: CASREGGSGANVLTF; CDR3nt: TGTGCCAGCAGGGAGGGGGGATCTGGGGCCAACGTCCTGACTTTC
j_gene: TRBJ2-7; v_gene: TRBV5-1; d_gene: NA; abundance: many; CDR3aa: CASSLQTPAYEQYF; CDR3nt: TGCGCCAGCAGCCTCCAGACCCCGGCGTACGAGCAGTACTTC
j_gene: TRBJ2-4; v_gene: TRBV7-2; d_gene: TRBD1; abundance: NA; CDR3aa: CASSLFPDRVNIQYF; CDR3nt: TGTGCCAGCAGCTTATTCCCAGACAGGGTAAACATTCAGTACTTC
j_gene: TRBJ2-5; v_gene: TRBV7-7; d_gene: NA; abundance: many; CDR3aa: CASSPDLQETQYF; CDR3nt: TGTGCCAGCAGCCCCGACCTCCAAGAGACCCAGTACTTC
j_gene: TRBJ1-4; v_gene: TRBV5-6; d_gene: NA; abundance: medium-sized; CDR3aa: CASSGYPGPYNEKLFF; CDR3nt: TGTGCCAGCAGCGGATATCCGGGTCCCTATAATGAAAAACTGTTTTTT
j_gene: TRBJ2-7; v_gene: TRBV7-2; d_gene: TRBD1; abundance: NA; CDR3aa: CASSLSRTGSYEQYF; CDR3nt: TGTGCCAGCAGCTTGTCGAGGACAGGGTCCTACGAGCAGTACTTC
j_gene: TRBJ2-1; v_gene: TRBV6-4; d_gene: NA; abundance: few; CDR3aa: CASSDSGLSDANEQFF; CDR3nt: TGTGCCAGCAGTGACTCCGGTCTGTCAGACGCCAATGAGCAGTTCTTC
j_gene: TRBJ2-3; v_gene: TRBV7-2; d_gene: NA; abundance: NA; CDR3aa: CASRFPSRESFTDTQYF; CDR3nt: TGTGCCAGCAGATTCCCCTCCCGAGAGAGTTTCACAGATACGCAGTATTTT
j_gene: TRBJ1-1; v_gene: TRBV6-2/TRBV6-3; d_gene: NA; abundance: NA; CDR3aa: CASLSFHTEAFF; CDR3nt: TGTGCCAGCCTTTCTTTCCACACTGAAGCTTTCTTT
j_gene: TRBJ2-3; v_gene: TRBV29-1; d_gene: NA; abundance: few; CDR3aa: CSVVWTPSGTDTQYF; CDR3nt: TGCAGCGTTGTGTGGACCCCTTCTGGAACAGATACGCAGTATTTT
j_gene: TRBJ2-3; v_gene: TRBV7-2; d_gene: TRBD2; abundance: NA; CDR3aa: CASSRERGDTQYF; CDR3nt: TGTGCCAGTAGCCGGGAGCGGGGGGATACGCAGTATTTT
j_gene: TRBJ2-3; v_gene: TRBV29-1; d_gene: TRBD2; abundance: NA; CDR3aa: CSVEITSGVGQYF; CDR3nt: TGCAGCGTTGAAATTACTAGCGGGGTCGGGCAGTATTTT
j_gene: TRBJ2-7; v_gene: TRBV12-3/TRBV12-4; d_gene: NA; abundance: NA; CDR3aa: CASSLPPGSSEQYF; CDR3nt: TGTGCCAGCAGTCTCCCCCCGGGGTCCTCCGAGCAGTACTTC
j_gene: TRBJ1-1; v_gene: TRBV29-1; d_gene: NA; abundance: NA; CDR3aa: CSVVEQGGTEAFF; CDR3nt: TGCAGCGTTGTAGAGCAGGGAGGAACTGAAGCTTTCTTT
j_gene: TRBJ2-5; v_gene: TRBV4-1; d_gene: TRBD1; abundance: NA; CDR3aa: CASSQDEDRGSYQETQYF; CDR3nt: TGCGCCAGCAGCCAAGACGAGGACAGGGGTAGTTATCAGGAGACCCAGTACTTC
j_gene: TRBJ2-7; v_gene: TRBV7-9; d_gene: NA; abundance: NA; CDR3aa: CASSDSWGRYEQYF; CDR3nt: TGTGCCAGCAGCGACTCTTGGGGGCGGTACGAGCAGTACTTC
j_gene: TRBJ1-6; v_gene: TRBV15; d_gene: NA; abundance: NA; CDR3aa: CATSINRVVSYNSPLHF; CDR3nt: TGTGCCACCAGCATTAACAGGGTTGTATCTTATAATTCACCCCTCCACTTT
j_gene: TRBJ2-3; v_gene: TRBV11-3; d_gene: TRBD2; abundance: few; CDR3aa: CASSSLGGGRDTQYF; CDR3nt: TGTGCCAGCAGCTCGCTGGGCGGGGGGAGAGATACGCAGTATTTT
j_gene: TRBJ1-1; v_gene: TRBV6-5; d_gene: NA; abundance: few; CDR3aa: CASSYGYGREAFF; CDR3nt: TGTGCCAGCAGTTACGGATACGGTAGAGAAGCTTTCTTT
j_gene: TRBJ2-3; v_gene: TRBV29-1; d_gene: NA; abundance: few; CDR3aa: CSVGGPGSLTDTQYF; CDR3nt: TGCAGCGTTGGAGGTCCCGGCAGCTTAACAGATACGCAGTATTTT
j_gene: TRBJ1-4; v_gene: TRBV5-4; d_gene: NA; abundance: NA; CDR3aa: CASSLAPVEGEKLFF; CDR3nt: TGTGCCAGCAGCTTGGCCCCGGTTGAGGGAGAAAAACTGTTTTTT
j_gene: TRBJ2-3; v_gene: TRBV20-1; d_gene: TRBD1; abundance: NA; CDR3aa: CSATKFRQGLNTDTQYF; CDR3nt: TGCAGTGCTACTAAGTTCAGACAGGGGCTAAACACAGATACGCAGTATTTT
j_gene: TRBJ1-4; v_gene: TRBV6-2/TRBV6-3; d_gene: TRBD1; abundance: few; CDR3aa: CASSHRDRGRPDEKLFF; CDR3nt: TGTGCCAGCAGTCACCGGGACAGGGGGCGGCCAGATGAAAAACTGTTTTTT
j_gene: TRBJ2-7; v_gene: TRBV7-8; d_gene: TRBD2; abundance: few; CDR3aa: CASSLMGGIYSYEQYF; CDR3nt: TGTGCCAGCAGCTTAATGGGGGGGATATACTCCTACGAGCAGTACTTC
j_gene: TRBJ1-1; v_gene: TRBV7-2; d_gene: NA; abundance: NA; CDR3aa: CASSLAPYRKGTEAFF; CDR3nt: TGTGCCAGCAGCTTAGCTCCGTATAGGAAAGGCACTGAAGCTTTCTTT
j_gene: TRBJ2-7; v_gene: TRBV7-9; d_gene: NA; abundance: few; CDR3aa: CATHEDSGYEQYF; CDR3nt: TGTGCCACCCACGAGGATAGCGGATACGAGCAGTACTTC
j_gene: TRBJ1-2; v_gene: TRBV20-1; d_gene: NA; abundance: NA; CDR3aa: CRARRESGGYTF; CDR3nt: TGCAGGGCTAGGCGGGAATCTGGAGGCTACACCTTC
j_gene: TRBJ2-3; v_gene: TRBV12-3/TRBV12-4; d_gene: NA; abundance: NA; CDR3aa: CASSLWMRADAQYF; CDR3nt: TGTGCCAGCAGTTTGTGGATGAGAGCAGATGCGCAGTATTTT
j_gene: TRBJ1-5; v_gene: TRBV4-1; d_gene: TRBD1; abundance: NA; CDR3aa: CASSQDDRGFGPQHF; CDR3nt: TGCGCCAGCAGCCAAGACGACAGGGGTTTTGGGCCCCAGCATTTT
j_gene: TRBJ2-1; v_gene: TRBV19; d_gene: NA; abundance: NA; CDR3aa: CATNNEQFF; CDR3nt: TGTGCCACCAACAATGAGCAGTTCTTC
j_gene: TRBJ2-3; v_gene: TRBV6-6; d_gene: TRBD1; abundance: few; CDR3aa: CASNGDRGPPDTQYF; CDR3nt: TGTGCCAGCAACGGGGACAGGGGACCCCCAGATACGCAGTATTTT
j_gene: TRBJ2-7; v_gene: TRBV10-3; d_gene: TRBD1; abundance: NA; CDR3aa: CATLTGDSYEQYF; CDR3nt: TGTGCCACCCTGACAGGGGATAGCTACGAGCAGTACTTC
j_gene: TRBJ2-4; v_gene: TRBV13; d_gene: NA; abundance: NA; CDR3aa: CASSGGDTSHSEQYF; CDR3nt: TGTGCCAGCAGTGGGGGGGACACCAGTCATTCGGAGCAGTACTTC
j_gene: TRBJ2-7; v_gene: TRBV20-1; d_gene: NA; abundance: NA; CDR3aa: CSARRFLDEQYF; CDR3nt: TGCAGTGCTAGAAGGTTTCTTGACGAGCAGTACTTC
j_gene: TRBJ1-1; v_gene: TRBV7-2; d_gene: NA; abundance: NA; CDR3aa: CASSLVRGGGTEAFF; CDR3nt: TGTGCCAGCAGCCTGGTCCGGGGTGGTGGCACTGAAGCTTTCTTT
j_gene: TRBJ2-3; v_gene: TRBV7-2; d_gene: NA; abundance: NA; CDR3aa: CASSLDGSQTQYF; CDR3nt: TGTGCCAGCAGCTTAGACGGCAGCCAGACGCAGTATTTT
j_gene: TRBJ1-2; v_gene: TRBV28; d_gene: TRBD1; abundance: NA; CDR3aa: CASSLGTWTGLYGYTF; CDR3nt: TGTGCCAGCAGTCTAGGGACTTGGACAGGGCTCTATGGCTACACCTTC
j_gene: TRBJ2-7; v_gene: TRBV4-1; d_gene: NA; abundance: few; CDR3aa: CASSQVYGSYEQYF; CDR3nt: TGCGCCAGCAGCCAAGTATATGGCTCCTACGAGCAGTACTTC
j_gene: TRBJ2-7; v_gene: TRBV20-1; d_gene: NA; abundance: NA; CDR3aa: CSASPSMPYEQYF; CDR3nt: TGCAGTGCTAGTCCTAGCATGCCCTACGAGCAGTACTTC
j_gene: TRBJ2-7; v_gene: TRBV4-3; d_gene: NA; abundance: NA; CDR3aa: CASSQEHWGREQYF; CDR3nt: TGCGCCAGCAGCCAAGAGCATTGGGGTAGGGAGCAGTACTTC
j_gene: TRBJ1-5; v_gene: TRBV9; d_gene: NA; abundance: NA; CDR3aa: CASSVDPDPDQPQHF; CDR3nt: TGTGCCAGCAGCGTAGATCCAGATCCAGATCAGCCCCAGCATTTT
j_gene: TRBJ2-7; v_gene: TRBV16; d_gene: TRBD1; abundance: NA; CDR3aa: CASSPPQTGGTREQYF; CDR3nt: TGTGCCAGCAGCCCCCCTCAGACAGGGGGAACAAGGGAGCAGTACTTC
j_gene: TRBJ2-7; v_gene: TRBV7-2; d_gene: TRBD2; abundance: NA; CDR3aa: CASSFLGGGAWEQYF; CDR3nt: TGTGCCAGCAGCTTTTTAGGCGGGGGGGCGTGGGAGCAGTACTTC
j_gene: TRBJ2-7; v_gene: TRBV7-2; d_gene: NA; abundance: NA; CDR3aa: CASSLGGGTSYEQYF; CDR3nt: TGTGCCAGCAGCTTAGGAGGGGGGACATCCTACGAGCAGTACTTC
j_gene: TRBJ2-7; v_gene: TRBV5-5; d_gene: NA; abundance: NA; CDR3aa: CASSLQGMGHEQYF; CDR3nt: TGTGCCAGCAGCTTGCAGGGGATGGGCCACGAGCAGTACTTC
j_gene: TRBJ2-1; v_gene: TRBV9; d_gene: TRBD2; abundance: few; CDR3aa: CASSFHPGLAGAGSYNEQFF; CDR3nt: TGTGCCAGCAGCTTCCATCCGGGACTAGCGGGGGCGGGATCCTACAATGAGCAGTTCTTC
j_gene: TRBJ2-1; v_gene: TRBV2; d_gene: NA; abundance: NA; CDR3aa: CASSPSDPLGRSYNEQFF; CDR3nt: TGTGCCAGCAGCCCTTCCGATCCCCTAGGCCGCTCCTACAATGAGCAGTTCTTC
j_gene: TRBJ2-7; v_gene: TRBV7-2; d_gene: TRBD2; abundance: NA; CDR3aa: CATGLASYEQYF; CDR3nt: TGTGCTACCGGACTAGCGTCTTACGAGCAGTACTTC